The TCR beta chain under discussion was sequenced for a study of shared clonotypes between healthy human individuals. Naive CD8 cells lacked CD45RO and underwent positive selection for CCR7, leaving out terminally differentiated effector memory CD45RA+ cells. Donors included only healthy HIV-negative adults lacking recent acute infections or vaccinations. Produced via immunoSEQ multiplex PCR; TCRdb's table is partial and in-frame only. The sample carries some 2 million clones, roughly 94% recorded once. The CDR3 has 13 amino acids. The germline gives CDR1 MNHEY, CDR2 SMNVEV (reference sequence). The V end lost 5 bases, the J end lost 6 bases, and 13 bases lay between the germline ends. As for this clone: What it binds is not known.

Study conclusions and caveats: Sequencing depth was expected to affect clonotype sharing among donors. The low donor count limited represented genetic and exposure-history diversity. About 5% was the fraction of naive CD4 clonotypes found shared across a handful of donors.

The sequence came from a man aged 18 to 29 in good health. What was sequenced was naive CD8+ T cells sorted from blood. The rearrangement uses TRBV27 and TRBJ1-1; D call uncertain. The CDR3 sequence is CASSPAFGAEAFF. The CDR3 region has the DNA TGTGCCAGCAGTCCGGCCTTCGGGGCTGAAGCTTTCTTT.